This T cell receptor beta chain was found in a study of blood T cell repertoires in COVID-19. V gave up 0 bases and J gave up 2 bases; unmatched junction bases: 11. CDR1 is SGHTA and CDR2 is FQGNSA in the germline V gene. The CDR3 is 18 amino acids. TCRdb's table, derived via immunoSEQ multiplex PCR, lists solely in-frame clones and lacks some. The data show approximately 240,000 clones, 70% to 85% seen once. The chain couples TRBV7-2 to TRBJ2-7, with 9 bases aligning to TRBD2. What was sequenced was peripheral blood. The source is a woman between 40 and 55 years old who had recovered from COVID-19. CDR3 amino acids: CASSLAPLGLATTYEQYF. The CDR3 coding sequence is TGTGCCAGCAGCTTAGCGCCTCTTGGACTAGCGACTACCTACGAGCAGTACTTC.